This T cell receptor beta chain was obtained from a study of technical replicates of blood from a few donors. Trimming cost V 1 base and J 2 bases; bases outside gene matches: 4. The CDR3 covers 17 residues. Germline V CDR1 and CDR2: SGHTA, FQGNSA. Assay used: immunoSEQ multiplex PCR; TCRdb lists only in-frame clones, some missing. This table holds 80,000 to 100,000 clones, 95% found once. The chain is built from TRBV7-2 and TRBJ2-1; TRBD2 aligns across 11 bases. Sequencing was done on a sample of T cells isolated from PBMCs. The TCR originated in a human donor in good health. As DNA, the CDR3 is TGTGCCAGCAGCTTAGAGCTAGCGGGAGGTCCCTACAATGAGCAGTTCTTC. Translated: CASSLELAGGPYNEQFF. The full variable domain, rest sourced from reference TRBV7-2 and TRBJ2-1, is GAGVSQSPSNKVTEKGKDVELRCDPISGHTALYWYRQSLGQGLEFLIYFQGNSAPDKSGLPSDRFSAERTGGSVSTLTIQRTQQEDSAVYLCASSLELAGGPYNEQFFGPGTRLTVL.